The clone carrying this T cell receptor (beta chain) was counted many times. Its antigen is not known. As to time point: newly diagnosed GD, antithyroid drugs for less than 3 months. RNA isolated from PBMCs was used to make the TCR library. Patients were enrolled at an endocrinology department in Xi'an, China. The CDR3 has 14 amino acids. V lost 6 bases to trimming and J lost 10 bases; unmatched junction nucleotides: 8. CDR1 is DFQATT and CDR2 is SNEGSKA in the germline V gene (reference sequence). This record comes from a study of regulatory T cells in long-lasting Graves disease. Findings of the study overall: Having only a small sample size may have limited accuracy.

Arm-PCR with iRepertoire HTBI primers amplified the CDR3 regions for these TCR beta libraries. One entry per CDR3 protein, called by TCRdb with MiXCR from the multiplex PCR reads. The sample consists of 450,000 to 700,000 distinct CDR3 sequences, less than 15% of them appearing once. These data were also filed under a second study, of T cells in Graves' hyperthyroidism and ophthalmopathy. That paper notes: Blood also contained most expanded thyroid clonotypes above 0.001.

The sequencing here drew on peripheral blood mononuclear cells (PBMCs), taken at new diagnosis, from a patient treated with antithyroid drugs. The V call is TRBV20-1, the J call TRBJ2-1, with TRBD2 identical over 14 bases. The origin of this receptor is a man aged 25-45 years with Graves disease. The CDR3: CSALPGLAGEEQFF. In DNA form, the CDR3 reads TGCAGTGCCCTTCCGGGACTAGCGGGAGAAGAGCAGTTCTTC.